This T cell receptor beta chain was sequenced in a study of neurological immune-mediated disorders. This clonotype was seen ten or more times. Each sequencing run yielded over 180 million TCR-beta sequences from 15-18 subjects. MiXCR, run by TCRdb on the 5' RACE reads, gives a single entry per CDR3 protein. The profile shows tens of thousands of distinct CDR3 sequences, approximately 10% of them singletons. The CDR3 length is 12 residues. V shed 5 bases, J shed 14 bases, and the junction held 8 bases outside the gene matches. Germline V gene sequence: CDR1 LNHNV, CDR2 YYDKDF (reference sequence). This sequence was found in a young woman with HTLV-1-associated myelopathy (HAM/TSP). Input material: PBMCs. The rearrangement links TRBV15 to TRBJ2-1; TRBD2 matches at 8 bases. CDR3: CATSATSGSKFF. In DNA, the CDR3 is TGTGCCACCAGCGCTACTAGCGGTTCCAAGTTCTTC.